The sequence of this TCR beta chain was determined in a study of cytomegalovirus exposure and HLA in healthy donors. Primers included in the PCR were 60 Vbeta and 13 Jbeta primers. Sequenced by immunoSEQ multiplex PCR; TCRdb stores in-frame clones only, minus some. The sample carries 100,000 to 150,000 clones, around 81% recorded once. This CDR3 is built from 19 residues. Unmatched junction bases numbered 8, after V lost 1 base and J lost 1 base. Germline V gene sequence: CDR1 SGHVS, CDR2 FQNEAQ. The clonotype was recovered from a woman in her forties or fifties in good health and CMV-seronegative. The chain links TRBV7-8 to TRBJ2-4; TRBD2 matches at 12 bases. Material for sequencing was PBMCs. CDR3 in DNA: TGTGCCAGCAGCTTAGGACCGGGACTAGCGGGTGGGGCCAAAAACATTCAGTACTTC. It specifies CASSLGPGLAGGAKNIQYF.